This TCR beta chain was observed in a study of beta chain features in type 1 diabetes (dated by TCRdb to the late 2010s). In the study overall: Mean age, gender distribution, total cell number and subset yield were not different between patients and healthy donors. A total of roughly 110 million sorted cells were examined across all samples, and the number of cells per subset was strongly correlated with RNA yield. In the study, recently diagnosed type 1 diabetes patients and matched healthy donors were compared on the TCRB repertoires of their sorted circulating CD4+ T cell subsets. Naive and central memory subsets were obtained from all 30 or so donors, but regulatory and stem cell-like memory subsets were isolated from only 8 patients and roughly eight healthy donors.

This clone came up a few times. The clone's antigen remains unknown. There are no base qualities to consult, and no much larger clone falls within one base. Broader findings and caveats from the paper: At VDJ recombination sites, type 1 diabetes patients had fewer insertions and more deleted nucleotides, which implies abnormalities in thymic rearrangement. PCR might favor shorter templates, but patient and control samples were amplified and corrected together, so any skew would affect both groups equally. Sequencing cDNA rather than genomic DNA could over-represent highly expressing activated cells, although activation and CD3 levels did not differ between groups. Naive, central memory and regulatory TCRB repertoires appeared more similar among patients than among healthy donors. Because the HLA sub-analyses included only small numbers of individuals, any influence of HLA type on TCRB rearrangement was left unresolved. A moderate but significant shortening of TCRB CDR3 length was observed in type 1 diabetes patients in all four CD4+ subsets.

A single peripheral blood draw of 95 to 150 mL on average was collected from each donor into heparinised tubes. Using a panel that included CD45RO, CCR7, CD25, CD127, CD95 and CD27, naive, central memory, regulatory and stem cell-like memory CD4+ T cells were sorted on a BD FACSAria II. Every sorted population had a purity above 95%. PBMCs were isolated immediately by Lymphoprep density gradient centrifugation and stained directly without culture. So that batch effects would be minimized, each experiment stained and sorted samples in pairs, pairing one healthy donor with one patient. Reading from cysteine to phenylalanine, the CDR3 counts 15 amino acids. Only CDR3 DNA remains: 45 bases, in frame from the first base. CDR1 and CDR2 (KGHSY, FQNENV) derive from the germline V gene. V and J lose 0 bases and 1 base, and a span of 7 bases separates them. The High Capacity cDNA Reverse Transcription Kit was used to reverse transcribe all of the isolated RNA, meaning that expressed TCRB transcripts were what got sequenced. For stem cell-like memory T cell samples, survey-depth immunoSEQ sequencing was used, averaging about 930,000 total reads per sample. After sorted cells were lysed in RLT buffer, RNA was extracted with DNase-treated RNeasy Micro or Mini kits, with the choice depending on cell number. To prevent cross-contamination, each cell subset was processed individually, whereas patient and healthy donor samples were processed jointly. The immunoSEQ multiplex PCR was used to amplify TCRB sequences from cDNA, generating 87-bp fragments that spanned the CDR3 region. The amplicons were sequenced using the Illumina HiSeq platform. The study's own analysis went as follows. Synthetic template baselines were used to correct PCR bias computationally, reads within Hamming distance 2 were collapsed together, and singletons that could not be merged were discarded. Reads were aligned to IMGT to assign V, D and J genes, CDR3 length, and insertions or deletions at six rearrangement sites. Within each subset, clonotype counts were normalized to sorted cell number, after which true diversity and Gini coefficients were computed with the tcR R package. Repertoire sharing was quantified using the overlap coefficient calculated on TCRB nucleotide sequences. TCRdb stores this immuneACCESS table with in-frame sequences only. Part of the clones is absent; in the studies checked, under half of the shortfall reflects unresolved V genes, and no reason is known for the rest. The V and J calls and clone size were taken over from that table, and D and trimming were inferred from the DNA. A total of about 14,000 clones appear in this sample, over 60% of them only once. The ten most abundant clones make up about 0.57% of the sample.

This receptor was obtained from a woman aged 18-35 years with type 1 diabetes. Sequencing was carried out using stem cell memory CD4+ T cells from blood. What this sample's cell subset or site label stands for: stem cell-like memory CD4+ T cells. Rearrangement joined TRBV16 to TRBJ1-5, with the D gene too uncertain to name. For the CDR3, the sequence is CASSQSGQSNQPQHF. The DNA is TGTGCCAGCAGCCAATCTGGGCAGAGCAATCAGCCCCAGCATTTT.